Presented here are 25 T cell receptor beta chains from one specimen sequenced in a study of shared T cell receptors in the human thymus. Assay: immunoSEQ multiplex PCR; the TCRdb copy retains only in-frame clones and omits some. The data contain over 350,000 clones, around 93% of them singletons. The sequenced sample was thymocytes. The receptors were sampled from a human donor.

The CDR3: CAWSAAYNSPLHF. The CDR3 DNA sequence: TGTGCCTGGAGTGCAGCGTATAATTCACCCCTCCACTTT. This chain links TRBV30 with TRBJ1-6; D remains ambiguous. Germline CDR1 GTSNPN, CDR2 SVGIG (reference sequence). The CDR3 is 13 residues long. V shed 1 base and J shed 4 bases, with 5 bases lying between them.

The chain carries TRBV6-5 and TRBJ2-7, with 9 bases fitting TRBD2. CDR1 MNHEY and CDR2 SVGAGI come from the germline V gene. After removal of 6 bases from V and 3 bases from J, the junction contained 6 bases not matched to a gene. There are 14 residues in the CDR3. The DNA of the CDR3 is TGTGCCAGCAGCTCCCTAGCGGGACACTACGAGCAGTACTTC. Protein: CASSSLAGHYEQYF.

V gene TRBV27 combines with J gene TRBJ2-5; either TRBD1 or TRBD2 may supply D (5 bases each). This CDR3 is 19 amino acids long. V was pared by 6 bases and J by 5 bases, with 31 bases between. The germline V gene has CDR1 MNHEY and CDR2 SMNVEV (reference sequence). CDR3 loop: CASSPRVGEHRDGGETQYF. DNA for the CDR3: TGTGCCAGCAGCCCTAGGGTTGGGGAGCACCGGGACGGCGGGGAGACCCAGTACTTC.

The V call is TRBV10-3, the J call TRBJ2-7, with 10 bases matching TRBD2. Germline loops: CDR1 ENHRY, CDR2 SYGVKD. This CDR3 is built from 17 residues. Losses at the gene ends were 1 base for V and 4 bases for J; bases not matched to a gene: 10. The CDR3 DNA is TGTGCCATCAGTGAGTGGGGGGCTAGCGGGAGTGCTTACGAGCAGTACTTC. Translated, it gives CAISEWGASGSAYEQYF.

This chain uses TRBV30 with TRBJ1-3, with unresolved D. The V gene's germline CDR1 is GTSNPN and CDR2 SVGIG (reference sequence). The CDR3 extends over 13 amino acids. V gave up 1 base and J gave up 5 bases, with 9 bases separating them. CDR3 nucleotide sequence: TGTGCCTGGAGTGCGTCAGCTCGAAACACCATATATTTT. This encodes CAWSASARNTIYF. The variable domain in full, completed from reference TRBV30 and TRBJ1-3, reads SQTIHQWPATLVQPVGSPLSLECTVEGTSNPNLYWYRQAAGRGLQLLFYSVGIGQISSEVPQNLSASRPQDRQFILSSKKLLLSDSGFYLCAWSASARNTIYFGEGSWLTVV.

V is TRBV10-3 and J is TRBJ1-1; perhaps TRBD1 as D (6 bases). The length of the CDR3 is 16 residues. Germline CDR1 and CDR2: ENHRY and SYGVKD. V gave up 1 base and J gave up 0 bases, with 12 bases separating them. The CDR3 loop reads CAISEFGQSMNTEAFF. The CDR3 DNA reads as TGTGCCATCAGTGAGTTCGGACAGTCAATGAACACTGAAGCTTTCTTT.

CDR3 bases: TGTGCCAGCAGCCCACTTTCGGACACGAACACTGAAGCTTTCTTT. Its protein is CASSPLSDTNTEAFF. V gene TRBV7-6 combines with J gene TRBJ1-1; weak D call: TRBD1 (5 bases). The V end was cut by 5 bases, the J end by 1 base, with 14 bases between. Germline V gene lookup returns CDR1 SGHVS and CDR2 FNYEAQ. This CDR3 has 15 residues.

Here the CDR3 reads CASSSKREEGTDTQYF. The CDR3 DNA reads as TGTGCCAGCAGCTCCAAGCGGGAGGAGGGAACAGATACGCAGTATTTT. The chain uses TRBV7-2 and TRBJ2-3, with 9 positions matching TRBD2. CDR1 is SGHTA, CDR2 FQGNSA, per germline. V shed 4 bases and J 3 bases; nucleotides not matched to a gene: 8. The CDR3 is 16 amino acids.

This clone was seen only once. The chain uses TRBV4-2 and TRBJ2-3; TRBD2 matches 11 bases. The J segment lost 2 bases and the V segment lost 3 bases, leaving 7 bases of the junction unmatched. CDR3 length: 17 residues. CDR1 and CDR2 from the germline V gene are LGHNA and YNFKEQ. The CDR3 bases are TGTGCCAGCAGCCAGGGCGCTAGCGGGAGGTACACAGATACGCAGTATTTT. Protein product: CASSQGASGRYTDTQYF.

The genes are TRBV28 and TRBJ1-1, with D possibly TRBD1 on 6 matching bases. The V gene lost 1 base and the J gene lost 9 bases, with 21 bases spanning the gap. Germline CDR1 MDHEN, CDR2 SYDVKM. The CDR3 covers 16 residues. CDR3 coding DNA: TGTGCCAGCAGTTTATTACACGGGGCGTCGGGGGCGAAAGCTTTCTTT. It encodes CASSLLHGASGAKAFF.

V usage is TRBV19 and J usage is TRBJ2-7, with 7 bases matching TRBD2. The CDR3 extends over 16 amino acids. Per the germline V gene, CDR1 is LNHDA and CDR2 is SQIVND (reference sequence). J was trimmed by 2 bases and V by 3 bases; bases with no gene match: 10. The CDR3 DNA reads TGTGCCAGTAGTATCGGCCAGACTAGCCTCCCCTACGAGCAGTACTTC. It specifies CASSIGQTSLPYEQYF.

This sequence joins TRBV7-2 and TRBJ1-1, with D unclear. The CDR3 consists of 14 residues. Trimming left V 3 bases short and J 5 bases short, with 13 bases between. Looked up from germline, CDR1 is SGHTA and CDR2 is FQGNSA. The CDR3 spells CASSLAGLETEAFF. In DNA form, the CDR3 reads TGTGCCAGCAGCTTGGCGGGCCTGGAGACTGAAGCTTTCTTT.

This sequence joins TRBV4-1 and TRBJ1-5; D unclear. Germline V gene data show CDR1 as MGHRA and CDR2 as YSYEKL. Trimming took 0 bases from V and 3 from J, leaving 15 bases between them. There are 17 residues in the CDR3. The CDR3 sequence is CASSQEARQPANQPQHF. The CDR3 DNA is TGCGCCAGCAGCCAAGAGGCGCGCCAGCCTGCCAATCAGCCCCAGCATTTT.

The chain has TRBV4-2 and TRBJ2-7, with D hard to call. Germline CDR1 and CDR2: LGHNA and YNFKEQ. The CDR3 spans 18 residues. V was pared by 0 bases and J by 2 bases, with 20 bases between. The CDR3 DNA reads TGTGCCAGCAGCCAAGATTGTACGGTCAGGAACCGCCCCTACGAGCAGTACTTC. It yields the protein CASSQDCTVRNRPYEQYF.

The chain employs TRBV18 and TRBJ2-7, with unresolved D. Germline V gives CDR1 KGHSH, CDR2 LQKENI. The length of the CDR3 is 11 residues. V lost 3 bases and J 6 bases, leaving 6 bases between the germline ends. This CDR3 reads CASSPSVEQYF. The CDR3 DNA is TGTGCCAGCTCACCGAGTGTCGAGCAGTACTTC.

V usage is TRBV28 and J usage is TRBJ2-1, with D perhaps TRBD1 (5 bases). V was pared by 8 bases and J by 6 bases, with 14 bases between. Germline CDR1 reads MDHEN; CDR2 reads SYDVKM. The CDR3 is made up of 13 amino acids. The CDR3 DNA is TGTGCCAGCCTCCTAGGGGTGGGCAATGAGCAGTTCTTC. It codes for CASLLGVGNEQFF.

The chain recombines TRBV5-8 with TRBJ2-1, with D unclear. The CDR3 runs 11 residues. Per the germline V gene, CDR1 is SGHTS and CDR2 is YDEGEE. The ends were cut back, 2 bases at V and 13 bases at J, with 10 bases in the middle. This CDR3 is CASSFRPPQFF. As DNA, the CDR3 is TGTGCCAGCAGCTTTCGACCACCCCAGTTCTTC.

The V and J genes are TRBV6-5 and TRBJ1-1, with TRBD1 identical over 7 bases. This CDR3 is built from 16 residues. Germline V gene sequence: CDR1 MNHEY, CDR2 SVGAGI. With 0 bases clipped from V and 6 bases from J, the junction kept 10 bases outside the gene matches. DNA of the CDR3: TGTGCCAGCAGTTACTCGAAGGGCAGGGGGTCATCTGAAGCTTTCTTT. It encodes CASSYSKGRGSSEAFF.

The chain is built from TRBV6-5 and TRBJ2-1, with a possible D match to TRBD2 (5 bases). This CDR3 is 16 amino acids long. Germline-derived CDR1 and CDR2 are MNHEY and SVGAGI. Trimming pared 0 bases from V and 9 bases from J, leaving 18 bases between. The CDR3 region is CASSYSRWAVAGEQFF. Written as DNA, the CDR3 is TGTGCCAGCAGTTACTCGAGGTGGGCGGTGGCGGGTGAGCAGTTCTTC.

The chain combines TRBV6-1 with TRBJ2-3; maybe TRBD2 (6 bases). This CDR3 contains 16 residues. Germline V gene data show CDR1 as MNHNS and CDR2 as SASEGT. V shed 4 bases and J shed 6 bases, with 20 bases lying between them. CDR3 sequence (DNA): TGTGCCAGCAGTGGCCGGACTACCTACGCCCCGGATACGCAGTATTTT. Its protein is CASSGRTTYAPDTQYF.

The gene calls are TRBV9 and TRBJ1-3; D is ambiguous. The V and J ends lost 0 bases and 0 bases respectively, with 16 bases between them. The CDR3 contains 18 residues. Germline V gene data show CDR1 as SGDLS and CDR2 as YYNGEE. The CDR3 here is CASSVDPTQAISGNTIYF. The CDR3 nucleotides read TGTGCCAGCAGCGTAGATCCCACGCAGGCGATCTCTGGAAACACCATATATTTT.

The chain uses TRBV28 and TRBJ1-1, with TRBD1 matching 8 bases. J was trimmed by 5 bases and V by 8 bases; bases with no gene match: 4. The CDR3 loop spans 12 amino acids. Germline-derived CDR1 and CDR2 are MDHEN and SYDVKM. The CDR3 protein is CASGQGRTEAFF. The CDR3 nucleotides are TGTGCCAGCGGACAGGGAAGAACTGAAGCTTTCTTT.

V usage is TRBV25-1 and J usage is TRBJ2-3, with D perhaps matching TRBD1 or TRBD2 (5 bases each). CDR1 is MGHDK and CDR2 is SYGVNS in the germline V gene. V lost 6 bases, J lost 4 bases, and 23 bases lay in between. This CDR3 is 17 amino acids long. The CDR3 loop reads CASSGVARGVGPDTQYF. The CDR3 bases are TGTGCCAGCAGCGGGGTCGCGAGGGGAGTCGGGCCAGATACGCAGTATTTT.

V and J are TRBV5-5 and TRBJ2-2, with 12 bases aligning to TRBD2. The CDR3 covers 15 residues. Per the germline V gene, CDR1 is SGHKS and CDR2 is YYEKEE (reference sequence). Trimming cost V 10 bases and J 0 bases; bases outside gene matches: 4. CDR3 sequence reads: CAGGTSGPNTGELFF. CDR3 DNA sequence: TGTGCCGGAGGGACTAGCGGGCCGAACACCGGGGAGCTGTTTTTT.

The chain's CDR3 is CSSESYGEQFF. In nucleotides, the CDR3 is TGCAGCTCCGAATCCTACGGGGAGCAGTTCTTC. V usage is TRBV29-1 and J usage is TRBJ2-1; D is undetermined. Germline CDR1 SQVTM, CDR2 ANQGSEA. The CDR3 is made up of 11 amino acids. The germline V and J ends were trimmed by 8 bases and 10 bases, with 15 bases remaining between them.